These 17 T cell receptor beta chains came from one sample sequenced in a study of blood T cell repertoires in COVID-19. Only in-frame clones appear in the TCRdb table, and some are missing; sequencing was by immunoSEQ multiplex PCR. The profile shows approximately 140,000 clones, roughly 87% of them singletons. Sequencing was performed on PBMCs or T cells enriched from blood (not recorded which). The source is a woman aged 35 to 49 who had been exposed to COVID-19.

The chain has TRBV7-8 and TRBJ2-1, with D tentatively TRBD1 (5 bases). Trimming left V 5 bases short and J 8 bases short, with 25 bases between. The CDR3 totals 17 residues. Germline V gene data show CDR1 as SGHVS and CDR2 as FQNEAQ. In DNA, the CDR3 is TGTGCCAGCAGCGGAAAGGGGCTTGCAGACCTCCGGGATGAGCAGTTCTTC. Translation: CASSGKGLADLRDEQFF.

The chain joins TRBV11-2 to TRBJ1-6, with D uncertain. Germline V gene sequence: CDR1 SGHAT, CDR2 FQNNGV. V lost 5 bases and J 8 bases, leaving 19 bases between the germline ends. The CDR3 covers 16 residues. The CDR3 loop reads CASSLLLSTQYSPLHF. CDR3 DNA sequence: TGTGCCAGCAGCCTCCTTCTTTCCACCCAGTATTCACCCCTCCACTTT.

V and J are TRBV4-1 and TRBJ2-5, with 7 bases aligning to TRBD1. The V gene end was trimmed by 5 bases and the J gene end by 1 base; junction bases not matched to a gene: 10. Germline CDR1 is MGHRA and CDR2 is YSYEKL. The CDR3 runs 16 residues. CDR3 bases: TGCGCCAGCAGCGGTCCGGGACAGAGTCCCCAAGAGACCCAGTACTTC. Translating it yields CASSGPGQSPQETQYF.

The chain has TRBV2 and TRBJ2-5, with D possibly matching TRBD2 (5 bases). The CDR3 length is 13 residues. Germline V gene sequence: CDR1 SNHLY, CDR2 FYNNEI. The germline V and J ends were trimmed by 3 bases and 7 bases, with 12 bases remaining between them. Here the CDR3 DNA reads TGTGCCAGCAGTGAGAGGGCTAGTGGGACCCAGTACTTC. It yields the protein CASSERASGTQYF.

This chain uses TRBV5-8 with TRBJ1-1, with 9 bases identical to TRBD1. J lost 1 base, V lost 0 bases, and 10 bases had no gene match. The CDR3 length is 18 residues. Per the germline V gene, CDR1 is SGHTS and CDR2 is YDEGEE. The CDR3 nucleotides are TGTGCCAGCAGCTTGGAAGGCGGACAGGGGTTCACGAACACTGAAGCTTTCTTT. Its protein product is CASSLEGGQGFTNTEAFF.

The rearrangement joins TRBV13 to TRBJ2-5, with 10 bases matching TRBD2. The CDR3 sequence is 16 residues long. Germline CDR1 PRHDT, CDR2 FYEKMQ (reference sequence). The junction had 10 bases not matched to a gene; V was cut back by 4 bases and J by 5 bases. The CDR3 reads CASSSERGGDAETQYF. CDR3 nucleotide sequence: TGTGCCAGCAGCTCAGAGCGGGGGGGCGACGCGGAGACCCAGTACTTC.

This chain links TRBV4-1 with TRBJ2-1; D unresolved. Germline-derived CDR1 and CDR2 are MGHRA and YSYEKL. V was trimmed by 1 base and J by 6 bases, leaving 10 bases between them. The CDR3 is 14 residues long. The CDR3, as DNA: TGCGCCAGCAGCCAAGGACTTCTAGGCAATGAGCAGTTCTTC. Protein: CASSQGLLGNEQFF.

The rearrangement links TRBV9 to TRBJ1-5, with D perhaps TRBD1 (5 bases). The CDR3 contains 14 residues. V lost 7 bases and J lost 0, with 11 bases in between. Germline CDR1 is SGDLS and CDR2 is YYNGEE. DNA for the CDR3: TGTGCCAGCTCGCAGGGCTATAGCAATCAGCCCCAGCATTTT. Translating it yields CASSQGYSNQPQHF.

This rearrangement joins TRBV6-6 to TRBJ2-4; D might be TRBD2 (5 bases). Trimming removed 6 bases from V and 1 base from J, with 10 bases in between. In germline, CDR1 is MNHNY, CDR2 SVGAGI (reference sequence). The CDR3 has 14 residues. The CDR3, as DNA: TGTGCCAGCAGCCCGGACTTTGCCAAAAACATTCAGTACTTC. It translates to CASSPDFAKNIQYF.

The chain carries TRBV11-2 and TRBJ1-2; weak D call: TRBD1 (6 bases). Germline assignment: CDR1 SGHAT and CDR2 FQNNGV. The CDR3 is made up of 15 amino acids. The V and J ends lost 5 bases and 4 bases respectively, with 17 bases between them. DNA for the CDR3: TGTGCCAGCAGCGTTGGCCCGGGACAACTCTATGGCTACACCTTC. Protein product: CASSVGPGQLYGYTF. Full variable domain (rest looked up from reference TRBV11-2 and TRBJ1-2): EAGVAQSPRYKIIEKRQSVAFWCNPISGHATLYWYQQILGQGPKLLIQFQNNGVVDDSQLPKDRFSAERLKGVDSTLKIQPAKLEDSAVYLCASSVGPGQLYGYTFGSGTRLTVV.

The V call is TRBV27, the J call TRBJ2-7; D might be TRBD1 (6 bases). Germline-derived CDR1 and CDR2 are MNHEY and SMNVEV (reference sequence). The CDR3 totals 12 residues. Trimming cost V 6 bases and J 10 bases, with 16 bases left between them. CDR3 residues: CASSKPQGLQYF. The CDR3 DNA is TGTGCCAGCAGCAAACCCCAGGGGCTACAGTACTTC.

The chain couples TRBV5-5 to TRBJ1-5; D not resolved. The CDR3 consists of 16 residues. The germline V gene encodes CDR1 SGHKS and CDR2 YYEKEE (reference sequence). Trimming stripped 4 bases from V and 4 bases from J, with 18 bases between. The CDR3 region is CASSPVASTRNQPQHF. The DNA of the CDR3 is TGTGCCAGCAGCCCCGTAGCCAGCACACGAAATCAGCCCCAGCATTTT.

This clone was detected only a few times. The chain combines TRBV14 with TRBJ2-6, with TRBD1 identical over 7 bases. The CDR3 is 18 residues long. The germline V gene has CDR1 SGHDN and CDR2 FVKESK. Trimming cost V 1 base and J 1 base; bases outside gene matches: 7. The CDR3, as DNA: TGTGCCAGCAGCCAAGGACAGGGATTCTTGTCTGGGGCCAACGTCCTGACTTTC. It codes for CASSQGQGFLSGANVLTF.

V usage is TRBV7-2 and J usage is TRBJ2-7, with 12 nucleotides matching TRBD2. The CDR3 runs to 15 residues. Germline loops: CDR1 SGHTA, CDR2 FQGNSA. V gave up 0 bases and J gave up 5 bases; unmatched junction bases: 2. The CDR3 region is CASSLATSGSNEQYF. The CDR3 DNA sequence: TGTGCCAGCAGCTTAGCGACTAGCGGGAGCAACGAGCAGTACTTC.

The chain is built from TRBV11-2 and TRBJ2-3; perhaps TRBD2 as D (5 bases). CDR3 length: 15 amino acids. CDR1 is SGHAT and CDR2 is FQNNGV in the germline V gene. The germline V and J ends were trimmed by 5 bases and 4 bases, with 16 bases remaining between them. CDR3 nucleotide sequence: TGTGCCAGCAGCCCTCCCGCGGGCGAGCCAGATACGCAGTATTTT. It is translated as CASSPPAGEPDTQYF.

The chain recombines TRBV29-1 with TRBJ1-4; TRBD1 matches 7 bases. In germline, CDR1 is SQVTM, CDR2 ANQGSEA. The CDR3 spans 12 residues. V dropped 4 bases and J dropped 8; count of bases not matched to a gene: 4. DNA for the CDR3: TGCAGCGTTGTGGACAGGTGGGAAAAACTGTTTTTT. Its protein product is CSVVDRWEKLFF.

The CDR3 protein is CAISEGTGKTDTQYF. As DNA, the CDR3 is TGTGCCATCAGTGAGGGGACAGGGAAAACAGATACGCAGTATTTT. The gene calls are TRBV10-3 and TRBJ2-3; 9 positions match TRBD1. Germline V gene data show CDR1 as ENHRY and CDR2 as SYGVKD. CDR3 length: 15 amino acids. V lost 2 bases, J lost 3 bases, and 3 bases stayed unmatched.